These 30 T cell receptor beta chains share one sample of origin, sequenced in a study of spatial heterogeneity in lung cancer. TCRdb reprocessed the 5' RACE reads with MiXCR, giving one entry per CDR3 protein. This sample has about 16,000 distinct CDR3 sequences; 6.3% occur once, and the top ten carry about 26%. The time point is: blood at routine non-recurrence follow-up after resection. Sequencing used PBMCs, obtained at follow-up. These receptors all stem from a male donor with early-stage non-small cell lung cancer.

The genes are TRBV5-1 and TRBJ2-3; 11 bases map to TRBD2. The junction had 4 bases not matched to a gene; V was cut back by 4 bases and J by 0 bases. The CDR3 covers 16 residues. Germline V gene lookup returns CDR1 SGHRS and CDR2 YFSETQ. CDR3 sequence reads: CASSPGTSGSTDTQYF. The CDR3, as DNA: TGCGCCAGCAGCCCAGGGACTAGCGGAAGCACAGATACGCAGTATTTT.

This clonotype was seen ten or more times. The chain has TRBV6-2 or TRBV6-3 and TRBJ2-2; perhaps TRBD1 as D (5 bases). The CDR3 totals 15 residues. V was trimmed by 5 bases and J by 3 bases, leaving 13 bases between them. Per germline, CDR1 MNHEY and CDR2 SVGEGT. The CDR3 region is CASSGPDSYTGELFF. As DNA, the CDR3 is TGTGCCAGCAGTGGGCCCGACAGTTACACCGGGGAGCTGTTTTTT.

This clonotype counts as medium-sized. CDR3 in amino acids: CSVGNQGALEQYF. The CDR3 bases are TGCAGCGTGGGGAACCAGGGGGCCCTCGAGCAGTACTTC. The rearrangement uses TRBV29-1 and TRBJ2-7; 8 bases fit TRBD1. The ends lost 6 bases at V and 6 bases at J; junction bases unmatched: 10. Germline V gene sequence: CDR1 SQVTM, CDR2 ANQGSEA. This CDR3 is built from 13 residues.

This clonotype was recorded a few times. This rearrangement joins TRBV20-1 to TRBJ1-1; D remains unclear. The CDR3 is 16 residues long. From germline, CDR1 is DFQATT and CDR2 SNEGSKA (reference sequence). Trimming took off 0 bases at V and 3 bases at J, with 17 bases between the two ends. The CDR3 DNA reads TGCAGTGCTAGAGATCCCCGGAAACCCACGGACACTGAAGCTTTCTTT. Its translation: CSARDPRKPTDTEAFF.

This clonotype was found many times. CDR3 DNA sequence: TGTGCCAGCAGCTTAGCGCTAGGGACTGAAGCTTTCTTT. Translated, it gives CASSLALGTEAFF. The V and J genes are TRBV7-9 and TRBJ1-1, with D unresolved. V was trimmed by 0 bases and J by 5 bases, leaving 7 bases between them. CDR3 length equals 13 residues. The germline V gene encodes CDR1 SEHNR and CDR2 FQNEAQ (reference sequence).

This clonotype was seen once. The chain uses TRBV7-9 and TRBJ1-2, with a weak D call TRBD1 (6 bases). The CDR3 consists of 15 residues. Germline CDR1 SEHNR, CDR2 FQNEAQ (reference sequence). Trimming took 6 bases from V and 4 from J, leaving 18 bases between them. The CDR3 bases are TGTGCCAGCAGAAATAGCCGACGGGGGCCCTATGGCTACACCTTC. This translates into CASRNSRRGPYGYTF. Combining the CDR3 with reference TRBV7-9 and TRBJ1-2 gives the whole variable domain DTGVSQNPRHKITKRGQNVTFRCDPISEHNRLYWYRQTLGQGPEFLTYFQNEAQLEKSRLLSDRFSAERPKGSFSTLEIQRTEQGDSAMYLCASRNSRRGPYGYTFGSGTRLTVV.

This clonotype showed up many times. The chain uses TRBV6-6 and TRBJ1-4; no clear D. The CDR3 has 12 amino acids. Germline V CDR1 and CDR2: MNHNY, SVGAGI (reference sequence). Trimming left V 4 bases short and J 3 bases short, with 3 bases between. CDR3 sequence reads: CASSWSNEKLFF. The DNA of the CDR3 is TGTGCCAGCAGTTGGTCTAATGAAAAACTGTTTTTT.

This clonotype has a count of ten or more. The rearrangement links TRBV7-2 to TRBJ2-4, with D perhaps given as TRBD1 or TRBD2 (5 bases each). CDR3 length: 15 residues. Deletions cut 5 bases from V and 6 bases from J, with 17 bases between. CDR1 and CDR2 from the germline V gene are SGHTA and FQGNSA. The CDR3 is CASSHRRWDPNIQYF. DNA for the CDR3: TGTGCCAGCAGCCACCGTCGGTGGGACCCAAACATTCAGTACTTC.

At least ten counts were recorded for this clonotype. V usage is TRBV27 and J usage is TRBJ2-1, with no clear D. Germline V gene sequence: CDR1 MNHEY, CDR2 SMNVEV (reference sequence). The length of the CDR3 is 13 residues. V was trimmed by 3 bases and J by 6 bases, leaving 9 bases between them. CDR3 nucleotides: TGTGCCAGCAGTTTCTCCCCCCGCAATGAGCAGTTCTTC. This gives the protein CASSFSPRNEQFF.

This clonotype was observed a handful of times. This sequence joins TRBV20-1 and TRBJ2-3, with 9 bases lining up with TRBD2. The V segment lost 3 bases and the J segment 4 bases; nucleotides outside the gene matches: 8. Per the germline V gene, CDR1 is DFQATT and CDR2 is SNEGSKA (reference sequence). This CDR3 has 15 amino acids. The CDR3 here is CSARAAGGTADTQYF. The CDR3 DNA reads TGCAGTGCTAGGGCGGCGGGAGGGACCGCAGATACGCAGTATTTT.

The count of this clonotype is one. This rearrangement joins TRBV7-3 to TRBJ1-1; D is unclear. Germline CDR1 and CDR2: SGHTA and FQGTGA. The V and J ends lost 1 base and 1 base respectively, with 13 bases between them. The CDR3 runs to 16 residues. CDR3 sequence: CASSLMGPGGNTEAFF. CDR3 bases: TGTGCCAGCAGCTTAATGGGCCCCGGAGGGAACACTGAAGCTTTCTTT.

This clonotype was counted at least ten times. The V call is TRBV3-1, the J call TRBJ2-1; D unresolved. The CDR3 runs 13 residues. V lost 3 bases to trimming and J lost 10 bases, with 13 bases between them. Germline lookup yields CDR1 LGHDT and CDR2 YNNKEL (reference sequence). CDR3 sequence reads: CASSQLRGGEQFF. The CDR3 DNA reads as TGTGCCAGCAGCCAGCTTCGAGGTGGGGAGCAGTTCTTC.

This clonotype was observed many times. The CDR3 DNA follows: TGTGCCAGCAGCCAAGAAGAACGGGACCGTCTTTCCTACGAGCAGTACTTC. Residues: CASSQEERDRLSYEQYF. This chain connects TRBV4-2 to TRBJ2-7; D is tentatively TRBD1 or TRBD2 (5 bases each). The germline gives CDR1 LGHNA, CDR2 YNFKEQ. The CDR3 contains 17 residues. With 0 bases removed from V and 1 base from J, the gap between germline ends came to 16 bases.

The table lists this clonotype with many counts. Here the CDR3 reads CASTQRGGRFGRGYTF. The DNA of the CDR3 is TGTGCCAGCACCCAGCGGGGGGGGAGGTTTGGGCGAGGCTACACCTTC. The chain couples TRBV7-2 to TRBJ1-2; D possibly corresponds to TRBD1 (5 bases). The CDR3 is made up of 16 amino acids. Trimming left V 7 bases short and J 8 bases short, with 26 bases between. The V gene's germline CDR1 is SGHTA and CDR2 FQGNSA.

The sample holds many counts of this clonotype. The chain links TRBV14 to TRBJ2-2; D not resolved. Trimming shortened V by 1 base and J by 0 bases, and 9 bases separated the two germline ends. Germline V gene data show CDR1 as SGHDN and CDR2 as FVKESK. The CDR3 contains 16 residues. CDR3 sequence (DNA): TGTGCCAGCAGCCAAGTCCGGGCTTCGAACACCGGGGAGCTGTTTTTT. Residues: CASSQVRASNTGELFF.

This clonotype was counted at least ten times. V usage is TRBV2 and J usage is TRBJ2-1; TRBD1 aligns across 10 bases. Germline V gene sequence: CDR1 SNHLY, CDR2 FYNNEI. V lost 6 bases, J lost 9 bases, and 11 bases stayed unmatched. CDR3 length: 15 amino acids. CDR3 region: CASRRGTGVSGEQFF. For the CDR3, the DNA is TGTGCCAGCAGGAGGGGGACAGGGGTTTCGGGTGAGCAGTTCTTC.

This clonotype appeared many times. V usage is TRBV28 and J usage is TRBJ1-1, with no clear D. Germline loops: CDR1 MDHEN, CDR2 SYDVKM. The CDR3 is 14 amino acids. V was trimmed by 6 bases and J by 0 bases, leaving 11 bases between them. The CDR3 protein is CASSQPRLNTEAFF. CDR3 nucleotide sequence: TGTGCCAGCAGCCAACCCCGACTGAACACTGAAGCTTTCTTT.

The CDR3 DNA sequence: TGTGCCAGCAGACAGACAGGGCAAGAGACCCAGTACTTC. It translates to CASRQTGQETQYF. The chain uses TRBV5-4 and TRBJ2-5; 7 nucleotides line up with TRBD1. Germline CDR1 reads SGHNT; CDR2 reads YYREEE (reference sequence). CDR3 length: 13 residues. Trimming removed 5 bases from V and 2 bases from J; junction bases left unmatched: 3.

This clonotype came up many times. The CDR3 loop reads CASSLWGVGELSNEQFF. In nucleotides, the CDR3 is TGTGCCAGCAGTTTATGGGGTGTGGGGGAGTTAAGCAATGAGCAGTTCTTC. The chain combines TRBV28 with TRBJ2-1, with D perhaps being TRBD1 or TRBD2 (5 bases each). CDR3 size: 17 residues. Between the trimmed V and J ends, which lost 0 bases and 6 bases, there was a span of 18 bases. Germline lookup yields CDR1 MDHEN and CDR2 SYDVKM.

By frequency in the sample, this clonotype is medium-sized. The chain combines TRBV7-2 with TRBJ2-7, with D maybe TRBD1 (5 bases). V was clipped by 1 base and J by 2 bases, with 9 bases between them. The CDR3 runs to 14 residues. Per the germline V gene, CDR1 is SGHTA and CDR2 is FQGNSA. The CDR3 nucleotides are TGTGCCAGCAGCTTAGGGGGCTCCACCTACGAGCAGTACTTC. Protein product: CASSLGGSTYEQYF.

By its share, this clonotype is medium-sized. V is TRBV6-6 and J is TRBJ2-3; 11 bases line up with TRBD1. V shed 8 bases and J 6 bases; nucleotides not matched to a gene: 7. CDR3 length: 14 amino acids. Germline values: CDR1 MNHNY, CDR2 SVGAGI (reference sequence). DNA for the CDR3: TGTGCCAGCGGTCGGGACAGGGGGGTGGATACGCAGTATTTT. Translated: CASGRDRGVDTQYF.

This clonotype occurred many times. V and J are TRBV27 and TRBJ2-1; D gene uncertain. Deletions cut 3 bases from V and 2 bases from J, with 8 bases between. The CDR3 extends over 14 amino acids. Germline lookup yields CDR1 MNHEY and CDR2 SMNVEV (reference sequence). CDR3 protein: CASSLGGPYNEQFF. CDR3 DNA: TGTGCCAGCAGTTTGGGTGGGCCCTACAATGAGCAGTTCTTC.

This clonotype appeared many times. V and J are TRBV3-1 and TRBJ2-1; 9 bases agree with TRBD2. Germline loops: CDR1 LGHDT, CDR2 YNNKEL (reference sequence). The length of the CDR3 is 13 residues. V was pared by 4 bases and J by 12 bases, with 7 bases of the junction left unmatched. CDR3: CASSPSGKIGQFF. CDR3 DNA sequence: TGTGCCAGCAGCCCTAGCGGGAAAATTGGGCAGTTCTTC.

This chain joins TRBV12-3 or TRBV12-4 and TRBJ2-5, with D unresolved. Trimming removed 5 bases from V and 5 bases from J, with 9 bases in between. The CDR3 is 12 residues long. The CDR3 spells CASSPTTETQYF. The CDR3 DNA reads as TGTGCCAGCAGTCCCACGACGGAGACCCAGTACTTC.

This clonotype was seen a few times. The chain links TRBV11-2 to TRBJ2-3; TRBD2 matches at 11 bases. J was trimmed by 0 bases and V by 6 bases; bases with no gene match: 8. This CDR3 has 17 amino acids. The germline V gene has CDR1 SGHAT and CDR2 FQNNGV. This chain's CDR3 is CASSAWTSGYSTDTQYF. CDR3 nucleotides: TGTGCCAGCAGTGCGTGGACTAGCGGGTACAGCACAGATACGCAGTATTTT.

A few counts support this clonotype. This chain connects TRBV20-1 to TRBJ2-5, with TRBD1 as a possible D gene (7 bases). The V gene lost 4 bases and the J gene lost 6 bases, with 15 bases spanning the gap. The CDR3 length is 13 residues. CDR1 DFQATT and CDR2 SNEGSKA come from the germline V gene (reference sequence). The CDR3 region has the DNA TGCAGTGCTAAGGAGGGGGCGCAGAAGACCCAGTACTTC. This sequence encodes CSAKEGAQKTQYF.

This clonotype was counted at least ten times. The chain links TRBV7-9 to TRBJ2-5; the D call may be TRBD1 or TRBD2 (6 bases each). Looked up from germline, CDR1 is SEHNR and CDR2 is FQNEAQ (reference sequence). The CDR3 covers 17 residues. V was clipped by 2 bases and J by 6 bases, with 22 bases between them. The CDR3 protein is CASSLPDSHQGGKTQYF. The CDR3 DNA follows: TGTGCCAGCAGCTTACCAGACTCCCACCAAGGGGGGAAGACCCAGTACTTC. The full variable domain, with the rest looked up from reference TRBV7-9 and TRBJ2-5, is DTGVSQNPRHKITKRGQNVTFRCDPISEHNRLYWYRQTLGQGPEFLTYFQNEAQLEKSRLLSDRFSAERPKGSFSTLEIQRTEQGDSAMYLCASSLPDSHQGGKTQYFGPGTRLLVL.

This clonotype appeared many times. This chain connects TRBV5-1 to TRBJ2-2; maybe TRBD1 (5 bases). Per the germline V gene, CDR1 is SGHRS and CDR2 is YFSETQ. This CDR3 is 16 amino acids long. V was pared by 1 base and J by 4 bases, with 14 bases between. The CDR3 region is CASSLQTDTRTGELFF. CDR3 nucleotide sequence: TGCGCCAGCAGCTTGCAGACGGACACACGCACCGGGGAGCTGTTTTTT.

This clonotype has a count of ten or more. The gene calls are TRBV6-2 or TRBV6-3 and TRBJ2-3; D remains ambiguous. This CDR3 has 13 amino acids. Trimming took off 5 bases at V and 2 bases at J, with 8 bases between the two ends. Germline-derived CDR1 and CDR2 are MNHEY and SVGEGT. The CDR3 region has the DNA TGTGCCAGCAGTCACCATCCCACAGATACGCAGTATTTT. Encoded protein: CASSHHPTDTQYF.

This clonotype was recorded many times. This chain joins TRBV7-2 and TRBJ2-7; 11 bases agree with TRBD2. The CDR3 totals 16 residues. The V gene's germline CDR1 is SGHTA and CDR2 FQGNSA. The J segment lost 2 bases and the V segment lost 0 bases, leaving 3 bases of the junction unmatched. The CDR3 loop is CASSLAASGRPYEQYF. As DNA, the CDR3 is TGTGCCAGCAGCTTAGCTGCTAGCGGGAGGCCCTACGAGCAGTACTTC.